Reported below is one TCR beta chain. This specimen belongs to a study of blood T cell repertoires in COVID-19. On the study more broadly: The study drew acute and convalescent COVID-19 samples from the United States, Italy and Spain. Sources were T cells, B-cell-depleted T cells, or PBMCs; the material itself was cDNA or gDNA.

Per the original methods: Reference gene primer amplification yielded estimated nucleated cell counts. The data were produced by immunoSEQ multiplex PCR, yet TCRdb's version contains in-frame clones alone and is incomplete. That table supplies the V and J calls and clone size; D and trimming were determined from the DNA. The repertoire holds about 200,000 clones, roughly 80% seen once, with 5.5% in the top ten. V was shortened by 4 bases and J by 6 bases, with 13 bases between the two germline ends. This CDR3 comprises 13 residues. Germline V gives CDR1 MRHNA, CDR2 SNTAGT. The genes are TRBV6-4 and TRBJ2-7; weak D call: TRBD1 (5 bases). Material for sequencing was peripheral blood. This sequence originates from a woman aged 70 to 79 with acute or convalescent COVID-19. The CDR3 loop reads CASSVDRISEQYF. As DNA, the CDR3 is TGTGCCAGCAGTGTAGACAGAATATCCGAGCAGTACTTC.